These 20 T cell receptor beta chains were all obtained from the same sample, sequenced in a study of blood T cell repertoires in COVID-19. Clones were sequenced by immunoSEQ multiplex PCR, and TCRdb holds only the in-frame ones, with some missing. The sample contains 150,000 to 200,000 clones, over 70% of which appear only once. Sequenced: PBMCs or T cells enriched from blood (not recorded which). The receptors were sampled from a woman aged 60-75 years who had recovered from COVID-19.

The rearrangement uses TRBV3-1 (or the pseudogene TRBV3-2) and TRBJ1-2, with TRBD1 as a possible D gene (5 bases). The CDR3 spans 16 residues. The V gene's germline CDR1 is LGHDT and CDR2 YNNKEL (reference sequence). The germline V and J ends were trimmed by 0 bases and 4 bases, with 15 bases remaining between them. The CDR3 sequence: CASSQDPSVGVYGYTF. CDR3 sequence (DNA): TGTGCCAGCAGCCAAGATCCCAGTGTAGGGGTCTATGGCTACACCTTC.

The chain carries TRBV25-1 and TRBJ1-1; 10 bases line up with TRBD1. Germline V gene data show CDR1 as MGHDK and CDR2 as SYGVNS. The CDR3 contains 15 residues. Trimming took 3 bases from V and 5 from J; bases not matched to a gene: 6. CDR3 in DNA: TGTGCCAGCAGTGAGCCGGGACAGGGGAGGACTGAAGCTTTCTTT. Translating it yields CASSEPGQGRTEAFF.

DNA of the CDR3: TGTGCCAGTAGTATAGGAGCGTTCTCCTACAATGAGCAGTTCTTC. Encoded protein: CASSIGAFSYNEQFF. The chain carries TRBV19 and TRBJ2-1, with D unclear. The ends were cut back, 1 base at V and 0 bases at J, with 7 bases in the middle. The CDR3 has 15 amino acids. CDR1 is LNHDA and CDR2 is SQIVND in the germline V gene (reference sequence). The complete variable domain, with remaining parts taken from reference TRBV19 and TRBJ2-1, reads DGGITQSPKYLFRKEGQNVTLSCEQNLNHDAMYWYRQDPGQGLRLIYYSQIVNDFQKGDIAEGYSVSREKKESFPLTVTSAQKNPTAFYLCASSIGAFSYNEQFFGPGTRLTVL.

The V call is TRBV2, the J call TRBJ1-5; possible D gene TRBD1, 5 bases. V lost 6 bases, J lost 3 bases, and 12 bases lay in between. This CDR3 spans 14 amino acids. Per the germline V gene, CDR1 is SNHLY and CDR2 is FYNNEI. CDR3 sequence reads: CASSPGNINQPQHF. The CDR3 DNA reads TGTGCCAGCAGCCCAGGGAACATCAATCAGCCCCAGCATTTT.

The chain uses TRBV5-8 and TRBJ2-3; 9 bases map to TRBD2. The V and J ends lost 3 bases and 4 bases, in that order; junction bases with no gene match: 6. CDR1 and CDR2 (germline): SGHTS, YDEGEE. The CDR3 length is 15 residues. The CDR3 loop reads CASSSRGGVPDTQYF. CDR3 coding DNA: TGTGCCAGCAGCTCGCGGGGGGGCGTTCCAGATACGCAGTATTTT.

This rearrangement joins TRBV19 to TRBJ1-2; D not certain. The CDR3 spans 15 residues. V was trimmed by 1 base and J by 3 bases, leaving 12 bases between them. Germline values: CDR1 LNHDA, CDR2 SQIVND (reference sequence). In DNA, the CDR3 is TGTGCCAGTAGTATAGGGGCAGGCCCTTACTATGGCTACACCTTC. This encodes CASSIGAGPYYGYTF.

V is TRBV18 and J is TRBJ2-2, with 10 positions matching TRBD2. The V and J ends lost 3 bases and 1 base, in that order; junction bases with no gene match: 2. The CDR3 contains 16 residues. CDR1 KGHSH and CDR2 LQKENI come from the germline V gene. The CDR3 is CASSPRLAGNTGELFF. In nucleotides, the CDR3 is TGTGCCAGCTCACCGCGACTAGCGGGGAACACCGGGGAGCTGTTTTTT.

The CDR3 is CASSREGANGNTIYF. As DNA, the CDR3 is TGTGCCAGCTCACGCGAGGGGGCGAATGGAAACACCATATATTTT. J is TRBJ1-3 and V is TRBV18; TRBD1 matches at 7 bases. This CDR3 is 15 amino acids long. CDR1 is KGHSH and CDR2 is LQKENI in the germline V gene. With V trimmed by 4 bases and J by 3 bases, 6 bases remained unmatched. The entire variable domain, with the rest obtained from reference TRBV18 and TRBJ1-3, is as follows: NAGVMQNPRHLVRRRGQEARLRCSPMKGHSHVYWYRQLPEEGLKFMVYLQKENIIDESGMPKERFSAEFPKEGPSILRIQQVVRGDSAAYFCASSREGANGNTIYFGEGSWLTVV.

The chain links TRBV29-1 to TRBJ2-3, with 9 bases matching TRBD1. Germline values: CDR1 SQVTM, CDR2 ANQGSEA. The CDR3 spans 13 residues. The CDR3 DNA reads as TGCATCGCGGGGACAGGGTCTACAGATACGCAGTATTTT. Its translation is CIAGTGSTDTQYF.

V gene TRBV5-4 combines with J gene TRBJ1-1, with 11 bases fitting TRBD1. The V gene's germline CDR1 is SGHNT and CDR2 YYREEE (reference sequence). The CDR3 is 16 residues long. The trim removed 3 bases at V and 5 bases at J, leaving 9 bases unmatched. CDR3 loop: CASSWGTGGIGTEAFF. CDR3 bases: TGTGCCAGCAGCTGGGGGACAGGGGGAATAGGGACTGAAGCTTTCTTT.

V gene TRBV24-1 combines with J gene TRBJ1-2; the D is unclear. V was cut by 3 bases and J by 5 bases, with 6 bases left in between. The CDR3 consists of 12 residues. Germline lookup yields CDR1 KGHDR and CDR2 SFDVKD. Written as DNA, the CDR3 is TGTGCCACCAGTGATGACATATATGGCTACACCTTC. As protein: CATSDDIYGYTF.

In this sample, this clone turned up many times. Other DNA sequences of this sample code for an identical CDR3. V gene TRBV2 combines with J gene TRBJ2-7; 7 bases are shared with TRBD2. The length of the CDR3 is 14 residues. Trimming took 3 bases from V and 0 from J; bases not matched to a gene: 2. Germline CDR1 reads SNHLY; CDR2 reads FYNNEI. The CDR3 bases are TGTGCCAGCAGTGAGGGAGGGAGCTCCTACGAGCAGTACTTC. Translation: CASSEGGSSYEQYF. Full variable domain (rest looked up from reference TRBV2 and TRBJ2-7): EPEVTQTPSHQVTQMGQEVILRCVPISNHLYFYWYRQILGQKVEFLVSFYNNEISEKSEIFDDQFSVERPDGSNFTLKIRSTKLEDSAMYFCASSEGGSSYEQYFGPGTRLTVT.

This clone was counted between two and nine times. The chain is built from TRBV19 and TRBJ1-5; the D is unclear. Germline CDR1 LNHDA, CDR2 SQIVND (reference sequence). The CDR3 spans 14 residues. V lost 6 bases, J lost 3 bases, and 12 bases lay in between. CDR3 residues: CASSSSGLNQPQHF. DNA of the CDR3: TGTGCCAGTAGCTCCTCAGGACTCAATCAGCCCCAGCATTTT. The entire variable domain, with the rest obtained from reference TRBV19 and TRBJ1-5, is as follows: DGGITQSPKYLFRKEGQNVTLSCEQNLNHDAMYWYRQDPGQGLRLIYYSQIVNDFQKGDIAEGYSVSREKKESFPLTVTSAQKNPTAFYLCASSSSGLNQPQHFGDGTRLSIL.

The genes are TRBV7-9 and TRBJ2-5; unclear D gene. V gave up 2 bases and J gave up 5 bases, with 6 bases separating them. Germline V CDR1 and CDR2: SEHNR, FQNEAQ (reference sequence). The CDR3 spans 12 residues. The CDR3 protein is CASSLRRETQYF. The DNA for the CDR3 is TGTGCCAGCAGCTTAAGGCGGGAGACCCAGTACTTC.

This sequence joins TRBV6-5 and TRBJ2-7, with 11 bases fitting TRBD2. The CDR3 totals 12 residues. Germline assignment: CDR1 MNHEY and CDR2 SVGAGI. The trim removed 6 bases at V and 10 bases at J, leaving 5 bases unmatched. This CDR3 reads CASSTLAGAQYF. The CDR3 DNA is TGTGCCAGCAGCACACTAGCGGGAGCTCAGTACTTC.

This CDR3 is CASRAPGLAKNIQYF. CDR3 in DNA: TGTGCCAGCAGGGCCCCGGGACTAGCCAAAAACATTCAGTACTTC. This chain joins TRBV27 and TRBJ2-4; D might be TRBD2 (6 bases). Trimming removed 6 bases from V and 0 bases from J, with 12 bases in between. The germline CDR1 and CDR2 sequences are MNHEY and SMNVEV (reference sequence). The CDR3 runs to 15 residues.

This clone showed up just a few times. Here the CDR3 reads CASSFDRNTEAFF. CDR3 DNA: TGTGCCAGCAGCTTTGACAGGAACACTGAAGCTTTCTTT. This sequence joins TRBV11-2 and TRBJ1-1; possible D gene TRBD1, 5 bases. CDR1 is SGHAT, CDR2 FQNNGV, per germline. The CDR3 covers 13 residues. The V and J ends lost 3 bases and 1 base respectively, with 6 bases between them.

The rearrangement links TRBV12-3 or TRBV12-4 to TRBJ2-7; D not resolved. Trimming cost V 5 bases and J 2 bases, with 7 bases left between them. This CDR3 spans 12 amino acids. The CDR3 DNA reads TGTGCCAGCAGTCGAGATACCTACGAGCAGTACTTC. Protein: CASSRDTYEQYF.

The count of this clone is one. The chain is built from TRBV6-1 and TRBJ1-5; 7 positions match TRBD1. Germline lookup yields CDR1 MNHNS and CDR2 SASEGT. Trimming cost V 1 base and J 6 bases; bases outside gene matches: 9. This CDR3 region has 16 residues. CDR3 bases: TGTGCCAGCAGTGAAGGGATTCGACAGGGTTTTCAGCCCCAGCATTTT. Its protein product is CASSEGIRQGFQPQHF.

The chain uses TRBV24-1 and TRBJ2-2, with D possibly TRBD1 on 5 matching bases. Germline loops: CDR1 KGHDR, CDR2 SFDVKD. CDR3 size: 13 residues. Trimming took 0 bases from V and 8 from J, leaving 6 bases between them. CDR3 sequence reads: CATSDLNRGELFF. The DNA for the CDR3 is TGTGCCACCAGTGATTTGAACAGGGGGGAGCTGTTTTTT.